This TCR beta chain was documented in a study of blood T cell repertoires in COVID-19. Study-level background: Some COVID-19 samples were acute and others convalescent; all came from the United States, Italy and Spain. PBMCs, B-cell-depleted T cells, or T cells were the source of the cDNA or gDNA that made up the material.

The ends were cut back, 11 bases at V and 2 bases at J, with 19 bases in the middle. The CDR3 runs 15 residues. Germline V CDR1 and CDR2: MNHEY, SMNVEV (reference sequence). Assay used: immunoSEQ multiplex PCR; TCRdb lists only in-frame clones, some missing. Among about 190,000 clones listed, 85% to 90% were seen once. This clone was recorded once. The origin of this receptor is a middle-aged man with active or convalescent COVID-19. The sample comprised peripheral blood. V usage is TRBV27 and J usage is TRBJ1-5; D ambiguous. This chain's CDR3 is CACVCGGPCNQPQHF. CDR3 bases: TGTGCCTGCGTATGTGGAGGGCCATGCAATCAGCCCCAGCATTTT.